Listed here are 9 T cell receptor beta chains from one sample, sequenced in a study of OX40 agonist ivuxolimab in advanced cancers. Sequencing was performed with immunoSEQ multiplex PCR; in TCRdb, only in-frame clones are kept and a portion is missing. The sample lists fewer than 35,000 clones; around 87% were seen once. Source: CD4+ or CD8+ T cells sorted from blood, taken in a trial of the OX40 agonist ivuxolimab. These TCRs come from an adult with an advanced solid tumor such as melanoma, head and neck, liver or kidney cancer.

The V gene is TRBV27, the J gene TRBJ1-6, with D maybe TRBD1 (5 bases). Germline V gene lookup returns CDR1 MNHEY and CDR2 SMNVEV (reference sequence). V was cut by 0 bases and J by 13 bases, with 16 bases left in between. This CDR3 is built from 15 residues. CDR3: CASSLSTGTVVPLHF. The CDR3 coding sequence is TGTGCCAGCAGTTTATCCACCGGGACGGTCGTCCCCCTCCACTTT.

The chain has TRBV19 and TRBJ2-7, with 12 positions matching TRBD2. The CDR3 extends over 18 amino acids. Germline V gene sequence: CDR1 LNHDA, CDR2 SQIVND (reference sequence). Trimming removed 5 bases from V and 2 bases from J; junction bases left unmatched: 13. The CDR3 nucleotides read TGTGCCAGTAGTCCCTCCTCCTGGACTAGCGGGGACACCTACGAGCAGTACTTC. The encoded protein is CASSPSSWTSGDTYEQYF. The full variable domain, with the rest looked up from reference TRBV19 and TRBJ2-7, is DGGITQSPKYLFRKEGQNVTLSCEQNLNHDAMYWYRQDPGQGLRLIYYSQIVNDFQKGDIAEGYSVSREKKESFPLTVTSAQKNPTAFYLCASSPSSWTSGDTYEQYFGPGTRLTVT.

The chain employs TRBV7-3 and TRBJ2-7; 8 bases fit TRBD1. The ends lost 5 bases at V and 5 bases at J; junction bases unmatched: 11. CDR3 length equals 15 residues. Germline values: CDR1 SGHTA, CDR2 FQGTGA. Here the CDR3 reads CASSEGDRGRNEQYF. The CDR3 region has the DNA TGTGCCAGCAGCGAGGGCGACAGGGGCCGGAACGAGCAGTACTTC.

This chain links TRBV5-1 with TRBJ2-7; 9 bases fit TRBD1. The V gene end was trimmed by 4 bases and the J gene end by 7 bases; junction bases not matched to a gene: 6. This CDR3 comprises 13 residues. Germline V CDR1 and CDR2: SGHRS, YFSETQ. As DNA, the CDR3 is TGCGCCAGCAGCCGCGGGACAGGGAGAGAGCAGTACTTC. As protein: CASSRGTGREQYF.

The CDR3 coding sequence is TGCAGCGTTGAACTCAGGGGGATAGCCAAAAACATTCAGTACTTC. Its protein is CSVELRGIAKNIQYF. The chain has TRBV29-1 and TRBJ2-4, with TRBD1 matching over 7 bases. Looked up from germline, CDR1 is SQVTM and CDR2 is ANQGSEA. Trimming took 2 bases from V and 0 from J; bases not matched to a gene: 4. CDR3 length: 15 amino acids.

For the CDR3, the DNA is TGTGCCAGCAGCTTGGACGGGGGCAGGACTGAAGCTTTCTTT. Translated, it gives CASSLDGGRTEAFF. The V and J genes are TRBV5-4 and TRBJ1-1; weak D call: TRBD1 (6 bases). V dropped 0 bases and J dropped 5 bases, with 11 bases sitting between them. The length of the CDR3 is 14 residues. Looked up from germline, CDR1 is SGHNT and CDR2 is YYREEE (reference sequence).

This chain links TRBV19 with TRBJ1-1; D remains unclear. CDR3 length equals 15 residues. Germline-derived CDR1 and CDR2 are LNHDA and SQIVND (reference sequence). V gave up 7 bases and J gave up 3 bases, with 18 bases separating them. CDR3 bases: TGTGCCAGTAATTGGAATGGGGATTTACACACTGAAGCTTTCTTT. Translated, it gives CASNWNGDLHTEAFF.

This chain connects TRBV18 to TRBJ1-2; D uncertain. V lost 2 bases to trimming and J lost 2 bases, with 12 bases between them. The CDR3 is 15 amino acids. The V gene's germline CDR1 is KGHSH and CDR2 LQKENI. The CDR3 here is CASSPTDYHNYGYTF. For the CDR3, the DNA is TGTGCCAGCTCACCAACGGACTATCACAACTATGGCTACACCTTC.

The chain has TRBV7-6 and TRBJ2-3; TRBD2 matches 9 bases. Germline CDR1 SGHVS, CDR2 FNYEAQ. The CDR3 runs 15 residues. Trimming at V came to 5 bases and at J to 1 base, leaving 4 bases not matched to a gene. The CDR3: CASSPWTSGTDTQYF. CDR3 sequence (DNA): TGTGCCAGCAGCCCATGGACTAGCGGCACAGATACGCAGTATTTT. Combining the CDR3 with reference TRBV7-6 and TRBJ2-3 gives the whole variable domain GAGVSQSPRYKVTKRGQDVALRCDPISGHVSLYWYRQALGQGPEFLTYFNYEAQQDKSGLPNDRFSAERPEGSISTLTIQRTEQRDSAMYRCASSPWTSGTDTQYFGPGTRLTVL.